This T cell receptor beta chain was observed in a study of T cell responses to AZD1222 COVID-19 vaccine. Study results and limitations: White British people made up most donors, females outnumbered males, and clonal diversity was possibly underestimated. Baseline testing showed seropositivity in only a handful of AZD1222 recipients. Unmutated variant regions are reportedly the target of nearly half of TCRs that are spike-specific.

The CDR3 is 15 residues long. The J segment lost 5 bases and the V segment lost 5 bases, leaving 9 bases of the junction unmatched. Germline lookup yields CDR1 MNHEY and CDR2 SVGAGI. Concerning this clone: Its antigen is not identified.

Second-dose timings of about 4 or about 12 weeks were pooled. The assay was immunoSEQ multiplex PCR, and TCRdb's table has in-frame clones only and misses some. Among over 50,000 clones listed, roughly four fifths were seen once. The chain has TRBV6-5 and TRBJ1-1, with 9 bases that match TRBD1. The TCR comes from an adult who received the AZD1222 COVID-19 vaccine. Source: peripheral blood, taken 28 days after the second AZD1222 dose. CDR3 bases: TGTGCCAGCAGTCCAAGACAGGGGGTTGATACTGAAGCTTTCTTT. Translated: CASSPRQGVDTEAFF.